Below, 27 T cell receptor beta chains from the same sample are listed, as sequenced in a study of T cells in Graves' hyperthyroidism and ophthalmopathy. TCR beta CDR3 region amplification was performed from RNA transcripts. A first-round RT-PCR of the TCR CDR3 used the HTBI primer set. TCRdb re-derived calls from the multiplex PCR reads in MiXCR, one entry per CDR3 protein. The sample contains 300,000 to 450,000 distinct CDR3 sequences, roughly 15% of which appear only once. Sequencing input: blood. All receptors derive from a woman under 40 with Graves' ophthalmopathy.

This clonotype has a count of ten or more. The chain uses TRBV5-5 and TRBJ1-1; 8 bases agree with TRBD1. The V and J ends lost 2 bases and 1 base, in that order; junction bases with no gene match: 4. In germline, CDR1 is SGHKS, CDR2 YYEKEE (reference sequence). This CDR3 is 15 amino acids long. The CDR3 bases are TGTGCCAGCAGCTTCAGGGGGCTATCGAACACTGAAGCTTTCTTT. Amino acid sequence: CASSFRGLSNTEAFF.

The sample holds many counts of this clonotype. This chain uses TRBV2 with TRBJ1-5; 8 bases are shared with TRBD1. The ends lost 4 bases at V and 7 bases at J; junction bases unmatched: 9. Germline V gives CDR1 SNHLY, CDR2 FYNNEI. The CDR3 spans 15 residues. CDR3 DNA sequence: TGTGCCAGCAGTGTCGGGCAGGGGGCAGGACAGCCCCAGCATTTT. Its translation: CASSVGQGAGQPQHF.

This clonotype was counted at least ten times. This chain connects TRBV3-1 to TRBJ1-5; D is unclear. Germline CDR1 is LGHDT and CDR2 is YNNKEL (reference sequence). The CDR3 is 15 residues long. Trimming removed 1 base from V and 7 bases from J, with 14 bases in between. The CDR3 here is CASSQGHKSNQPQHF. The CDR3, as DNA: TGTGCCAGCAGCCAAGGGCACAAAAGTAACCAGCCCCAGCATTTT.

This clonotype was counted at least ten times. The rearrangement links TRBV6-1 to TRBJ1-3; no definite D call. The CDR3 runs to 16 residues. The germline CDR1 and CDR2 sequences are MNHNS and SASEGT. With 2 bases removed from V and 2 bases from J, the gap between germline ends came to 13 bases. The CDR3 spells CASSETGAVTGNTIYF. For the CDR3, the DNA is TGTGCCAGCAGTGAAACTGGAGCGGTGACTGGAAACACCATATATTTT.

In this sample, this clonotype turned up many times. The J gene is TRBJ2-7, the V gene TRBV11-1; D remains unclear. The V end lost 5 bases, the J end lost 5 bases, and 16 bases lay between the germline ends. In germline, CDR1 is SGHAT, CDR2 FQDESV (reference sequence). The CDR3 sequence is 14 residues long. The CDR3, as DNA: TGTGCCAGCAGCCTCCACGAGCCGGCCCACGAGCAGTACTTC. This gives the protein CASSLHEPAHEQYF.

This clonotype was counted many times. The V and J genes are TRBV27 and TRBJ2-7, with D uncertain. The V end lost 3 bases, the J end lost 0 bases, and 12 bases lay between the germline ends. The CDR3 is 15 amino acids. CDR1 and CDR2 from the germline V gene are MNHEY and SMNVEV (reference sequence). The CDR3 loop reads CASSLVLGSSYEQYF. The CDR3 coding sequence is TGTGCCAGCAGTTTGGTTTTGGGCAGCTCCTACGAGCAGTACTTC.

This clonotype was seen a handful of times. CDR3 in amino acids: CASSPYRGSGNTIYF. In DNA, the CDR3 is TGTGCCAGCAGCCCATACAGGGGGTCTGGAAACACCATATATTTT. The genes are TRBV3-1 and TRBJ1-3; 8 bases are shared with TRBD1. The V gene's germline CDR1 is LGHDT and CDR2 YNNKEL (reference sequence). The V segment lost 4 bases and the J segment 1 base; nucleotides outside the gene matches: 3. The CDR3 is 15 amino acids.

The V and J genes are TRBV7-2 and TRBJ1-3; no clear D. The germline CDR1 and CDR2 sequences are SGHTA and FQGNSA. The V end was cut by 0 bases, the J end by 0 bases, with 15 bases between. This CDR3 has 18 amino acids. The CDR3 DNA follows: TGTGCCAGCAGCTTAGCGTCGGCAGCTGCAGACTCTGGAAACACCATATATTTT. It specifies CASSLASAAADSGNTIYF.

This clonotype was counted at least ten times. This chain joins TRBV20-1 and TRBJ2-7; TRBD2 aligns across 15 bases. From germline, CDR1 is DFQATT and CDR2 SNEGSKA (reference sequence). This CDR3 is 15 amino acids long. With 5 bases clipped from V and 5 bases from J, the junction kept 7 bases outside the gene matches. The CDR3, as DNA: TGCAGTGCTCCGTGGACTAGCGGGGGGGCGAACGAGCAGTACTTC. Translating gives CSAPWTSGGANEQYF.

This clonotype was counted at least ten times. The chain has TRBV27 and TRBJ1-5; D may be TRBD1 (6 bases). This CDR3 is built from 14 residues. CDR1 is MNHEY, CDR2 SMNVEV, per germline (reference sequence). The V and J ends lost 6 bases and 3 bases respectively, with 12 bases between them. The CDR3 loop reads CASRKGVFNQPQHF. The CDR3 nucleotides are TGTGCCAGCAGGAAGGGGGTTTTCAATCAGCCCCAGCATTTT.

The chain's CDR3 is CASSSYSETGELFF. As DNA, the CDR3 is TGTGCCAGCAGCTCATATAGCGAGACCGGGGAGCTGTTTTTT. The V and J genes are TRBV7-2 and TRBJ2-2; TRBD2 might be the D (5 bases). The ends were cut back, 4 bases at V and 5 bases at J, with 11 bases in the middle. Germline V gene sequence: CDR1 SGHTA, CDR2 FQGNSA. There are 14 residues in the CDR3.

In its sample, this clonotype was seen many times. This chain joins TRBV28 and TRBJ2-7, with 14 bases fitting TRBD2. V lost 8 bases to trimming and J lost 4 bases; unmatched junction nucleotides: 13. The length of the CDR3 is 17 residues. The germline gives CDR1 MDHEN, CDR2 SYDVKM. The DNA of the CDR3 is TGTGCCAGCCCCCCCCTTGGACTAGCGGGGGGTTCATACGAGCAGTACTTC. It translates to CASPPLGLAGGSYEQYF.

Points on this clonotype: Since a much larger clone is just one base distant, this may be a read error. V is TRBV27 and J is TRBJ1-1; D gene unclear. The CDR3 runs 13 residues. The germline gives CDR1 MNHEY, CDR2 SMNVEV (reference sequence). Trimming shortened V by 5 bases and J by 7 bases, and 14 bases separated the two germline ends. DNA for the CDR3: TGTGCCAGCAGTAAACCCCCGGAACATGAAGCTTTCTTT. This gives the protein CASSKPPEHEAFF.

The CDR3 nucleotides read TGCAGCGCGACAGGGCCCTACGAGCAGTTCTTC. Its translation: CSATGPYEQFF. The rearrangement joins TRBV29-1 to TRBJ2-7, with 7 positions matching TRBD1. The DNA end lines up better with TRBJ2-1; the J call may be wrong. Germline CDR1 reads SQVTM; CDR2 reads ANQGSEA. The CDR3 has 11 residues.

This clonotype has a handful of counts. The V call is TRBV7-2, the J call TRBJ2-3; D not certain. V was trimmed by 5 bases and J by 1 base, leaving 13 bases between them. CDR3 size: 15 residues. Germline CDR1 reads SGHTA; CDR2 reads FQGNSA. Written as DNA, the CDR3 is TGTGCCAGCAGCATAGGTCGCCGGGGCACAGATACGCAGTATTTT. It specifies CASSIGRRGTDTQYF.

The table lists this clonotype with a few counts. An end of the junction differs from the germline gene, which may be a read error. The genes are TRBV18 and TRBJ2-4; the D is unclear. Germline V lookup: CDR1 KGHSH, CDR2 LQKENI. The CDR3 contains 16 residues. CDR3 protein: CASSPERMVAKNIRYF. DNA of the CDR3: TGTGCCAGCTCGCCGGAGCGTATGGTAGCCAAAAACATTCGGTACTTC.

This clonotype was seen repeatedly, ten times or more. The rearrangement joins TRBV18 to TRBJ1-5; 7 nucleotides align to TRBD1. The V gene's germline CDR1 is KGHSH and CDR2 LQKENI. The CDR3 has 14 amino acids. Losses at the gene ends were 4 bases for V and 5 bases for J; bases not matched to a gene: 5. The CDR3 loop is CASSLDRDDQPQHF. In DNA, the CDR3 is TGTGCCAGCTCACTTGACAGGGATGATCAGCCCCAGCATTTT.

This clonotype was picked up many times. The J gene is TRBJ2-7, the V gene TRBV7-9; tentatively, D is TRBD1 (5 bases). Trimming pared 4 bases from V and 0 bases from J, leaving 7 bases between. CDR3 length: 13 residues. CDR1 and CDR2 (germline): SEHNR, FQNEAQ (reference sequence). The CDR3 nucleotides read TGTGCCAGCAGCTCAGACAGCTCCTACGAGCAGTACTTC. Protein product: CASSSDSSYEQYF.

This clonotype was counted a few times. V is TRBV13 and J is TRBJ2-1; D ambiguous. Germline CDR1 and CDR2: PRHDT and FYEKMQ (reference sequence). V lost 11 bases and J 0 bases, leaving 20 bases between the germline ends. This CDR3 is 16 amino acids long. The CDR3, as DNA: TGTGCCGGCACCCTAACCAGTTACCGCTCCTACAATGAGCAGTTCTTC. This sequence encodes CAGTLTSYRSYNEQFF.

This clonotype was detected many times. The CDR3: CASTGTGGTGELFF. For the CDR3, the DNA is TGTGCCAGCACCGGGACAGGGGGTACCGGGGAGCTGTTTTTT. The chain has TRBV2 and TRBJ2-2; 11 bases are shared with TRBD1. There are 14 residues in the CDR3. Germline V gene sequence: CDR1 SNHLY, CDR2 FYNNEI. The V gene end was trimmed by 7 bases and the J gene end by 5 bases; junction bases not matched to a gene: 3.

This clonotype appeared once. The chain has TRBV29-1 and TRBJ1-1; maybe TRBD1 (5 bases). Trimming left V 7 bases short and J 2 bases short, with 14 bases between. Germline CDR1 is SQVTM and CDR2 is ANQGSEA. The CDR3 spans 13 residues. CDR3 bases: TGCAGCGCCGCGCAGGGACGAAACACTGAAGCTTTCTTT. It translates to CSAAQGRNTEAFF.

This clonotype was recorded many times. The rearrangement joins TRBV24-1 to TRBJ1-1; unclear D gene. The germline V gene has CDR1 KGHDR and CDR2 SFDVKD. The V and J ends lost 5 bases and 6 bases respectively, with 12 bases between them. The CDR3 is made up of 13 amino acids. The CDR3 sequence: CATSVTDGAEAFF. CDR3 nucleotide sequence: TGTGCCACCAGTGTCACAGACGGCGCTGAAGCTTTCTTT.

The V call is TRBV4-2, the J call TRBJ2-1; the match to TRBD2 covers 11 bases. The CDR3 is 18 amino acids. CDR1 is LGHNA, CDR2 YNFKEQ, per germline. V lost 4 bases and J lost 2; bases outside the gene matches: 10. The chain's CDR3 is CASSPRTASGGTYNEQFF. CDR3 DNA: TGTGCCAGCAGCCCACGAACGGCTAGCGGGGGGACCTACAATGAGCAGTTCTTC.

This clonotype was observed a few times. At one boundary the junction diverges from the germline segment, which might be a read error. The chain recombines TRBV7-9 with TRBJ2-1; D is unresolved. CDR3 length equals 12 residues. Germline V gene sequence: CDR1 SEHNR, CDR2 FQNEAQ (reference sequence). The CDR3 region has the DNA TGTGCCAGCAGCACGATAACGAATGGGCAGTTCTTC. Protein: CASSTITNGQFF.

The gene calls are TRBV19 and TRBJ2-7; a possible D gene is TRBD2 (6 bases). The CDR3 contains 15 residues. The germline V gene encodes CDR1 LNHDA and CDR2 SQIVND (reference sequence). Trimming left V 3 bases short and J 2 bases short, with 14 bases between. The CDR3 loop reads CASSIAGQATYEQYF. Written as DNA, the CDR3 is TGTGCCAGTAGTATCGCGGGGCAGGCAACCTACGAGCAGTACTTC.

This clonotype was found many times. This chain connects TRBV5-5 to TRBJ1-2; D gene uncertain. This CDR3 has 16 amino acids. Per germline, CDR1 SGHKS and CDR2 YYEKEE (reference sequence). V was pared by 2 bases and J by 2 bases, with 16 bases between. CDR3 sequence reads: CASSFWVRKDNYGYTF. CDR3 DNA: TGTGCCAGCAGCTTTTGGGTCAGAAAAGACAACTATGGCTACACCTTC.

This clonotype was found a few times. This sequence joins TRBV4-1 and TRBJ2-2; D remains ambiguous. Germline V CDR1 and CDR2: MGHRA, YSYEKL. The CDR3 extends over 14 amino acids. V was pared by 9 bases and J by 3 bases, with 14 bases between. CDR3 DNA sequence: TGCGCCAGTTCGCCCTACTTGGACACCGGGGAGCTGTTTTTT. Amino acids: CASSPYLDTGELFF.